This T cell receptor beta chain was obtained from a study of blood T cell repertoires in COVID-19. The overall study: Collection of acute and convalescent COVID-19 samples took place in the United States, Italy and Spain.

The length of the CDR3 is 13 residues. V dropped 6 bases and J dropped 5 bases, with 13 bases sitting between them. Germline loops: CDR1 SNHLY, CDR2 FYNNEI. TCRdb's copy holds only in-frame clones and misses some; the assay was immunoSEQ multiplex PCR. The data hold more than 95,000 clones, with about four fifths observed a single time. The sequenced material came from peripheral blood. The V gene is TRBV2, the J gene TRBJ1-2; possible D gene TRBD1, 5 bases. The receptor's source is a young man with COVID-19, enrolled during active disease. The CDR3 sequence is CASRDDSGYGYTF. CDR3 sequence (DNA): TGTGCCAGCAGGGACGACAGTGGGTATGGCTACACCTTC.